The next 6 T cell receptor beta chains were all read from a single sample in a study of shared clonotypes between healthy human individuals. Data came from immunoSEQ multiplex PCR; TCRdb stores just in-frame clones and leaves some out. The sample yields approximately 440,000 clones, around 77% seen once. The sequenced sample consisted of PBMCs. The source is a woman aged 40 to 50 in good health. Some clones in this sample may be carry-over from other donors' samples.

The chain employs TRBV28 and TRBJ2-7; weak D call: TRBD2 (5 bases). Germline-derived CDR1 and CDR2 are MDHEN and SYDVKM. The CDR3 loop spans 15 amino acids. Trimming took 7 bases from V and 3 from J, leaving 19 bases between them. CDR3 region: CASNDLRAGVYEQYF. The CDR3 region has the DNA TGTGCCAGCAACGACCTGCGGGCAGGAGTCTACGAGCAGTACTTC. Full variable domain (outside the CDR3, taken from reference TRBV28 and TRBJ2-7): DVKVTQSSRYLVKRTGEKVFLECVQDMDHENMFWYRQDPGLGLRLIYFSYDVKMKEKGDIPEGYSVSREKKERFSLILESASTNQTSMYLCASNDLRAGVYEQYFGPGTRLTVT.

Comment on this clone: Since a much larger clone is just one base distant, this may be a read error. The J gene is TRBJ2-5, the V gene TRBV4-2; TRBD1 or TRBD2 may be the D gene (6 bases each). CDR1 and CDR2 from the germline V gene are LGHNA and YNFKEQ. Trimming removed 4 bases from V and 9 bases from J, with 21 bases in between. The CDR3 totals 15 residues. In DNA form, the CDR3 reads TGTGCCAGCAGCCGGGGGGTAGCGGAGGGGGAGGCCCAGTACTTC. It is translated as CASSRGVAEGEAQYF.

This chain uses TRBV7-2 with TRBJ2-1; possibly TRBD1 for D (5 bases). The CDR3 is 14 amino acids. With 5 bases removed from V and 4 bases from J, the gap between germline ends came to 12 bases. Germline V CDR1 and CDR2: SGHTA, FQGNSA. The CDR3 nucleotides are TGTGCCAGCAGCCCCGCCAGGGAATACAATGAGCAGTTCTTC. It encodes CASSPAREYNEQFF.

Written as DNA, the CDR3 is TGTGCCAGCAGTTTGTTGCGGGAGGTATCCTACAATGAGCAGTTCTTC. It yields the protein CASSLLREVSYNEQFF. V gene TRBV27 combines with J gene TRBJ2-1; 8 nucleotides match TRBD2. The germline V gene has CDR1 MNHEY and CDR2 SMNVEV (reference sequence). This CDR3 spans 16 amino acids. V lost 3 bases and J lost 1; bases outside the gene matches: 5.

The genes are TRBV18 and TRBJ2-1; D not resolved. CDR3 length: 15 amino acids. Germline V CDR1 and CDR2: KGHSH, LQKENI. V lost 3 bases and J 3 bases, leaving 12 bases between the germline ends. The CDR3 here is CASSPSGVDYNEQFF. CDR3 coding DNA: TGTGCCAGCTCACCTTCAGGTGTCGACTACAATGAGCAGTTCTTC.

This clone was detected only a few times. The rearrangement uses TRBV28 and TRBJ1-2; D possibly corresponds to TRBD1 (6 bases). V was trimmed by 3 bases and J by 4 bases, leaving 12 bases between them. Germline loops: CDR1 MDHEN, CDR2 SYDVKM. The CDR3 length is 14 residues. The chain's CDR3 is CASSFGRGGYGYTF. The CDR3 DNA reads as TGTGCCAGCAGTTTCGGCAGGGGAGGCTATGGCTACACCTTC.